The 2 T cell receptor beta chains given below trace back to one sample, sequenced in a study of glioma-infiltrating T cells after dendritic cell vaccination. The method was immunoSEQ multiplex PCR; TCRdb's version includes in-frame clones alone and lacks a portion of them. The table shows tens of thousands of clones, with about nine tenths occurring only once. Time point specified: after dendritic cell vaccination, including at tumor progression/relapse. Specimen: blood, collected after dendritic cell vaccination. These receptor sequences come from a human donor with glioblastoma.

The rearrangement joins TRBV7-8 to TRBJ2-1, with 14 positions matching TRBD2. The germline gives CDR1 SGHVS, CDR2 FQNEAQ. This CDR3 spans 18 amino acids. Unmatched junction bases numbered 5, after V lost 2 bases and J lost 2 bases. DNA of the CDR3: TGTGCCAGCAGCTTACCGGGACTAGCGGGGGCTACCTACAATGAGCAGTTCTTC. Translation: CASSLPGLAGATYNEQFF. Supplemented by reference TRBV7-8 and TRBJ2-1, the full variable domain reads GAGVSQSPRYKVAKRGQDVALRCDPISGHVSLFWYQQALGQGPEFLTYFQNEAQLDKSGLPSDRFFAERPEGSVSTLKIQRTQQEDSAVYLCASSLPGLAGATYNEQFFGPGTRLTVL.

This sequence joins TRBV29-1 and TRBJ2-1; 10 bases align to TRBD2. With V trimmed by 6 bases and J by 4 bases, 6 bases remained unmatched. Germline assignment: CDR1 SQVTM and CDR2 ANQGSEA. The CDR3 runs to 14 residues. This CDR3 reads CSVPGLADYNEQFF. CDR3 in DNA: TGCAGCGTGCCTGGACTAGCGGATTACAATGAGCAGTTCTTC.